This T cell receptor beta chain appears in the sequencing data of a study of blood T cell repertoires in COVID-19. Overall study context: Both acute and convalescent COVID-19 samples were obtained from the United States, Italy and Spain.

On this clone itself: The sample holds other DNA sequences that translate to the same CDR3.

The Seattle site enrolled patients during active infection and followed them longitudinally. From germline, CDR1 is KGHDR and CDR2 SFDVKD. The V end lost 5 bases, the J end lost 4 bases, and 11 bases lay between the germline ends. This CDR3 region has 14 residues. Clones were read by immunoSEQ multiplex PCR, and TCRdb kept only the in-frame ones, dropping some. The sample contains some 350,000 clones, approximately 91% of which appear only once. The rearrangement uses TRBV24-1 and TRBJ1-5, with D possibly matching TRBD1 (5 bases). The sequence was obtained from a woman aged 70-85 years with COVID-19, enrolled during active disease. Material for sequencing was peripheral blood. CDR3 amino acids: CATSGPGGNQPQHF. As DNA, the CDR3 is TGTGCCACCAGTGGTCCCGGGGGGAATCAGCCCCAGCATTTT.